The rows below give T cell receptor beta chains drawn from one sample of a study of T cell responses to AZD1222 COVID-19 vaccine. Assay: immunoSEQ multiplex PCR; the TCRdb copy retains only in-frame clones and omits some. This table holds under 150,000 clones, roughly 91% found once. Material: peripheral blood, obtained on day 0 of AZD1222 vaccination. The receptors shown here come from an adult in good health. Both conserved end residues are part of each CDR3. The D gene is left open where the match is weak. The listing skips clone size in some rows; elsewhere it reads once, few, many or a size class.

>TRBJ2-7|TRBD2|NA|TRBV11-2
CASSPRSGRSYEQYF
TGTGCCAGCAGCCCCCGGAGCGGGAGGTCGTACGAGCAGTACTTC
>TRBJ2-1|NA|NA|TRBV19
CASSIQQGMYNEQFF
TGTGCCAGTAGTATACAGCAGGGGATGTACAATGAGCAGTTCTTC
>TRBJ1-3|NA|NA|TRBV3-1/TRBV3-2
CASSQSITASSGNTIYF
TGTGCCAGCAGCCAGAGTATAACAGCGAGCTCTGGAAACACCATATATTTT
>TRBJ1-2|NA|NA|TRBV6-6
CASSPWTGEYSSYTF
TGTGCCAGCAGTCCTTGGACGGGGGAGTACTCCTCCTACACCTTC
>TRBJ2-7|TRBD2|NA|TRBV7-9
CASSSRTSPREQYF
TGTGCCAGCAGCTCGAGGACTAGTCCTCGCGAGCAGTACTTC
>TRBJ2-5|NA|NA|TRBV4-2
CASSQERGLSGQRETQYF
TGTGCCAGCAGCCAAGAGAGGGGATTATCGGGACAACGAGAGACCCAGTACTTC
>TRBJ1-2|TRBD1|NA|TRBV4-3
CASSQWDRENYGYTF
TGCGCCAGCAGCCAGTGGGACAGGGAGAACTATGGCTACACCTTC
>TRBJ1-2|TRBD1|NA|TRBV9
CASSVPGTGGRGYTF
TGTGCCAGCAGCGTTCCCGGGACAGGGGGCAGAGGGTACACCTTC
>TRBJ1-4|NA|NA|TRBV9
CASSPGLRGSNEKLFF
TGTGCCAGCAGCCCAGGGCTACGCGGGTCTAATGAAAAACTGTTTTTT
>TRBJ1-3|NA|NA|TRBV6-1
CASSESEGNTIYF
TGTGCCAGCAGTGAATCCGAGGGAAACACCATATATTTT
>TRBJ2-5|NA|NA|TRBV27
CASSPRTVGETQYF
TGTGCCAGCAGTCCGAGGACTGTCGGGGAGACCCAGTACTTC
>TRBJ2-4|TRBD2|NA|TRBV3-1/TRBV3-2
CASSQGGSRNIQYF
TGTGCCAGCAGCCAGGGCGGGAGTAGGAACATTCAGTACTTC
>TRBJ2-5|NA|NA|TRBV9
CASSYSQGQETQYF
TGTGCCAGCAGCTACAGTCAGGGGCAAGAGACCCAGTACTTC
>TRBJ1-2|NA|NA|TRBV29-1
CSVEAGPYGYTF
TGCAGCGTTGAGGCAGGGCCCTATGGCTACACCTTC
>TRBJ1-2|TRBD1|few|TRBV2
CASNIRTDREDYGYTF
TGTGCCAGCAATATCAGAACTGACAGGGAGGACTATGGCTACACCTTC
>TRBJ1-1|NA|few|TRBV19
CASSIAVGGTEAFF
TGTGCCAGTAGTATAGCCGTGGGGGGCACTGAAGCTTTCTTT
>TRBJ2-5|TRBD2|NA|TRBV7-9
CASSRLAGGVETQYF
TGTGCCAGCAGCCGCCTAGCGGGAGGAGTGGAGACCCAGTACTTC
>TRBJ2-5|NA|NA|TRBV5-1
CASSLSRETQYF
TGCGCCAGCAGCTTGTCTCGAGAGACCCAGTACTTC
>TRBJ2-3|NA|NA|TRBV7-6
CASSSRLRDTQYF
TGTGCCAGCAGCTCACGACTTCGAGATACGCAGTATTTT
>TRBJ2-7|NA|NA|TRBV6-6
CASSRGRTYYEQYF
TGTGCCAGCAGCCGAGGGAGGACTTATTACGAGCAGTACTTC
>TRBJ2-5|TRBD2|NA|TRBV7-9
CASSKGTSGTETQYF
TGTGCCAGCAGCAAAGGGACTAGCGGGACAGAGACCCAGTACTTC
>TRBJ2-2|NA|NA|TRBV7-8
CASSFRGGELFF
TGTGCCAGCAGCTTCAGGGGCGGGGAGCTGTTTTTT
>TRBJ2-1|TRBD2|NA|TRBV4-2
CASSRGLAGGREQFF
TGTGCCAGCAGCCGGGGACTAGCGGGAGGACGTGAGCAGTTCTTC
>TRBJ1-2|TRBD1|NA|TRBV5-8
CASSHPRQGQGARGYTF
TGTGCCAGCAGCCACCCACGCCAAGGACAGGGGGCCCGGGGCTACACCTTC
>TRBJ1-1|NA|NA|TRBV5-4
CASSSLSSTEAFF
TGTGCCAGCAGCTCGTTGAGTTCCACTGAAGCTTTCTTT
>TRBJ1-6|TRBD1|NA|TRBV18
CASSSTGSFPNSPLHF
TGTGCCAGCTCATCGACAGGGAGTTTCCCAAATTCACCCCTCCACTTT
>TRBJ2-3|NA|once|TRBV4-1
CASSQVSGVSTDTQYF
TGCGCCAGCAGCCAAGTCTCAGGGGTTTCCACAGATACGCAGTATTTT
>TRBJ2-2|NA|NA|TRBV27
CASSLGFGLNTGELFF
TGTGCCAGCAGTTTAGGATTTGGACTAAACACCGGGGAGCTGTTTTTT
>TRBJ2-7|NA|NA|TRBV3-1/TRBV3-2
CASSHAGLLEEQYF
TGTGCCAGCAGCCACGCGGGGCTGTTAGAAGAGCAGTACTTC
>TRBJ1-6|NA|NA|TRBV9
CASSENGVAPLHF
TGTGCCAGCAGCGAGAATGGGGTGGCACCCCTCCACTTT
>TRBJ1-1|NA|NA|TRBV15
CATSRDGPTFF
TGTGCCACCAGCAGAGATGGGCCCACTTTCTTT
>TRBJ2-1|TRBD2|NA|TRBV7-2
CASSLALAGGTKSYNEQFF
TGTGCCAGCAGCTTAGCCCTAGCGGGAGGAACCAAATCCTACAATGAGCAGTTCTTC
>TRBJ2-2|NA|NA|TRBV6-5
CASRPFNTGELFF
TGTGCCAGCAGACCCTTTAACACCGGGGAGCTGTTTTTT
>TRBJ2-3|TRBD2|NA|TRBV6-6
CASRRLADPSTDTQYF
TGTGCCAGCAGGCGACTAGCGGACCCTAGCACAGATACGCAGTATTTT
>TRBJ1-6|NA|NA|TRBV28
CASRPNNSPLHF
TGTGCCAGCAGGCCTAATAATTCACCCCTCCACTTT
>TRBJ2-7|NA|NA|TRBV11-2
CASSLDSRHSEQYF
TGTGCCAGCAGCTTAGATTCCAGACATAGCGAGCAGTACTTC
>TRBJ1-5|TRBD1|NA|TRBV28
CASSGFRQGSNQPQHF
TGTGCCAGCAGCGGATTTCGACAGGGAAGCAATCAGCCCCAGCATTTT
>TRBJ1-6|NA|NA|TRBV5-8
CASSSRGATDYNSPLHF
TGTGCCAGCAGTTCAAGGGGAGCGACAGACTATAATTCACCCCTCCACTTT
>TRBJ1-3|NA|NA|TRBV7-8
CASSPRSQGSGNTIYF
TGTGCCAGCAGCCCCCGGTCCCAGGGCTCTGGAAACACCATATATTTT
>TRBJ1-2|NA|NA|TRBV18
CASSPRGMAYGYTF
TGTGCCAGCTCACCTAGGGGGATGGCCTATGGCTACACCTTC
>TRBJ1-4|NA|NA|TRBV7-2
CASSGSPTTNEKLFF
TGTGCCAGCAGCGGGTCACCCACAACTAATGAAAAACTGTTTTTT
>TRBJ2-3|NA|NA|TRBV9
CASSITSGGSTDTQYF
TGTGCCAGCAGCATAACGTCTGGCGGGAGCACAGATACGCAGTATTTT
>TRBJ1-5|NA|NA|TRBV6-5
CASSYDFFQPQHF
TGTGCCAGCAGTTACGATTTTTTTCAGCCCCAGCATTTT
>TRBJ2-2|NA|NA|TRBV7-9
CASSIRRGMTGELFF
TGTGCCAGCAGCATACGTCGGGGAATGACCGGGGAGCTGTTTTTT
>TRBJ1-2|TRBD1|NA|TRBV9
CASSAGTGNYGYTF
TGTGCCAGCAGCGCCGGGACAGGGAACTATGGCTACACCTTC
>TRBJ2-7|NA|NA|TRBV19
CASSIAGQYYEQYF
TGTGCCAGTAGTATAGCAGGACAGTACTACGAGCAGTACTTC
>TRBJ2-3|TRBD2|NA|TRBV14
CASSQETDWRGTDTQYF
TGTGCCAGCAGCCAAGAAACGGACTGGCGGGGGACAGATACGCAGTATTTT
>TRBJ2-2|TRBD2|few|TRBV27
CASSFFKREGFYNTGELFF
TGTGCCAGCAGTTTTTTTAAGCGGGAGGGCTTTTATAACACCGGGGAGCTGTTTTTT
>TRBJ2-3|NA|NA|TRBV13
CASRPGGTDTQYF
TGTGCCAGTCGCCCAGGTGGCACAGATACGCAGTATTTT
>TRBJ2-5|TRBD2|NA|TRBV19
CASSIRGVAGGSSETQYF
TGTGCCAGTAGTATTAGGGGTGTAGCGGGAGGTTCATCGGAGACCCAGTACTTC
>TRBJ1-4|NA|NA|TRBV28
CASSFGSQGPGKLFF
TGTGCCAGCAGTTTTGGGTCCCAGGGCCCGGGGAAACTGTTTTTT
>TRBJ2-1|NA|NA|TRBV29-1
CSVGGGAVYNEQFF
TGCAGCGTTGGTGGAGGGGCCGTATACAATGAGCAGTTCTTC
>TRBJ1-5|NA|once|TRBV6-6
CASSPRGPNQPQHF
TGTGCCAGCAGCCCCCGGGGTCCTAACCAGCCCCAGCATTTT